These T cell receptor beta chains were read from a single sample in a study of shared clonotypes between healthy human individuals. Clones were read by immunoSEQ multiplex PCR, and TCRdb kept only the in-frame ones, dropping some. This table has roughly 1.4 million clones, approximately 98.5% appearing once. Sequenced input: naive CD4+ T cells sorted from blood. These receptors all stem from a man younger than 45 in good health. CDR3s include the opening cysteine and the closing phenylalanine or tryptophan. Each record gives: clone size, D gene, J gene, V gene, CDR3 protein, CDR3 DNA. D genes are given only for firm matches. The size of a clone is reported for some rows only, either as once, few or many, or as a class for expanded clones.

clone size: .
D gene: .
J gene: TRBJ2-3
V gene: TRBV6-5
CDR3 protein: CASREIRDSYTQYF
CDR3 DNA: TGTGCCAGCAGAGAAATCAGGGACTCATATACGCAGTATTTT

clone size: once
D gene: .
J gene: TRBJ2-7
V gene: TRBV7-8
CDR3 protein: CASSLLASYEQYF
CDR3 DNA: TGTGCCAGCAGCCTACTAGCATCCTACGAGCAGTACTTC

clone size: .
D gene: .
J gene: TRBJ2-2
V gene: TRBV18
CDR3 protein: CASSPWGTGELFF
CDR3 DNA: TGTGCCAGCTCACCATGGGGTACCGGGGAGCTGTTTTTT

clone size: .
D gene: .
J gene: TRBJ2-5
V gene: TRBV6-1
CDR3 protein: CASSPAATFQETQYF
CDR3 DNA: TGTGCCAGCAGTCCAGCGGCGACGTTTCAAGAGACCCAGTACTTC

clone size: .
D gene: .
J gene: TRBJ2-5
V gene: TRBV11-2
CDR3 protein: CASSFAEETQYF
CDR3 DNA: TGTGCCAGCAGCTTTGCAGAAGAGACCCAGTACTTC

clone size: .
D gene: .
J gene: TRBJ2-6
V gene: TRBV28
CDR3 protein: CASEGQPSGANVLTF
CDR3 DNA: TGTGCCAGCGAAGGACAGCCCTCTGGGGCCAACGTCCTGACTTTC

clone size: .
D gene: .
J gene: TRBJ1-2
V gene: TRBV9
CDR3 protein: CASSAGTSLYGYTF
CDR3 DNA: TGTGCCAGCAGCGCCGGGACATCCCTTTATGGCTACACCTTC

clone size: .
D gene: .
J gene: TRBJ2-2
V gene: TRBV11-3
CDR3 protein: CASSLDNTGELFF
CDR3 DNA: TGTGCCAGCAGCTTAGATAACACCGGGGAGCTGTTTTTT

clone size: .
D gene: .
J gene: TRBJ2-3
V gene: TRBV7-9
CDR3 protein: CASSLGVSPSGTDTQYF
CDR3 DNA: TGTGCCAGCAGCTTAGGGGTCAGCCCCTCGGGCACAGATACGCAGTATTTT

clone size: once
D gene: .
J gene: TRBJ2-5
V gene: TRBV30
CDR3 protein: CVSRGQETQYF
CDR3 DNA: TGTGTCTCGAGGGGGCAAGAGACCCAGTACTTC

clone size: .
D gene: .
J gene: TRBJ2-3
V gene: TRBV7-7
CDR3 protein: CASSRTSSGTQYF
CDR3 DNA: TGTGCTAGCAGCCGAACTAGTTCTGGTACGCAGTATTTT

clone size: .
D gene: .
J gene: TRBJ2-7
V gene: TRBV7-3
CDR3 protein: CASSLALQGIGQYF
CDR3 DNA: TGTGCCAGCAGCTTAGCGCTACAGGGTATAGGGCAGTACTTC

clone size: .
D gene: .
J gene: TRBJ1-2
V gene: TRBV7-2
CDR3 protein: CASSLARANYGYTF
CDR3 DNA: TGTGCCAGCAGCCTGGCCAGAGCTAACTATGGCTACACCTTC

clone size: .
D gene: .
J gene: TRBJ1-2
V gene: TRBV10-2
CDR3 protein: CASSEWDLAGYTF
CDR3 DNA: TGCGCCAGCAGTGAGTGGGACTTGGCGGGCTACACCTTC

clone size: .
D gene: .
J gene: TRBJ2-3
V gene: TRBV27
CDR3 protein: CASSVGLPGADTQYF
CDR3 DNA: TGTGCCAGCAGCGTTGGACTCCCGGGGGCAGATACGCAGTATTTT

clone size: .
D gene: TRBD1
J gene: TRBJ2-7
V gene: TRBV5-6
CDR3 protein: CASSLYQGAYEQYF
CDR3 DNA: TGTGCCAGCAGCTTGTATCAGGGGGCCTACGAGCAGTACTTC

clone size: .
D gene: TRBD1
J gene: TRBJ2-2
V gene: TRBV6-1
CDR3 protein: CASSLTGSTTGELFF
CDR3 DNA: TGTGCCAGCAGTTTGACAGGGTCTACCACCGGGGAGCTGTTTTTT

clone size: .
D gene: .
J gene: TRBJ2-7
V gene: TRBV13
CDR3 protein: CASSLGRRSYEQYF
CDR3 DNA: TGTGCCAGCAGCTTAGGGAGGCGTTCCTACGAGCAGTACTTC

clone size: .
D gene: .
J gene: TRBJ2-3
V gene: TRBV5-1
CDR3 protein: CASSLFRDTQYF
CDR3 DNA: TGCGCCAGCAGCTTGTTCCGGGATACGCAGTATTTT

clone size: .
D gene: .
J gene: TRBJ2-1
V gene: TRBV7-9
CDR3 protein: CASSRPTGGYYNEQFF
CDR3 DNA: TGTGCCAGCAGCCGACCTACGGGGGGCTACTACAATGAGCAGTTCTTC

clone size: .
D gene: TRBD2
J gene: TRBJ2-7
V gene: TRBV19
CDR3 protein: CASSPGLAGVGEQYF
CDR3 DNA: TGTGCCAGTAGTCCGGGACTAGCGGGAGTTGGGGAGCAGTACTTC

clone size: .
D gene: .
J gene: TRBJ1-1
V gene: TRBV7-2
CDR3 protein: CASSLVSVNTEAFF
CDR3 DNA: TGTGCCAGCAGCTTAGTTTCGGTGAACACTGAAGCTTTCTTT